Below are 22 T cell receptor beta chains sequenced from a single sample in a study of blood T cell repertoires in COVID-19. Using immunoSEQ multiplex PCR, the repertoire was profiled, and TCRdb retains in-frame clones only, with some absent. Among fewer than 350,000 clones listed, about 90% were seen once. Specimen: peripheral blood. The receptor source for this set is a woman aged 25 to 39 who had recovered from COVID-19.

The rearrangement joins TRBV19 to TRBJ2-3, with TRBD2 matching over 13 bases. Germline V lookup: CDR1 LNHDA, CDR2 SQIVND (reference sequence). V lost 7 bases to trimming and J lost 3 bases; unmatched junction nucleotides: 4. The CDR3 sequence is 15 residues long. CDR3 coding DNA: TGTGCCAGTACCCGGACTAGCGGGAGAACAGATACGCAGTATTTT. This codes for CASTRTSGRTDTQYF.

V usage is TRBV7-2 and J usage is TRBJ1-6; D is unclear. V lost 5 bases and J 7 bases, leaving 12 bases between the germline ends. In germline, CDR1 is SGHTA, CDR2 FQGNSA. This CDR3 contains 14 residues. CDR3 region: CASSPDTSNSPLHF. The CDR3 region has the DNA TGTGCCAGCAGCCCTGACACTTCGAATTCACCCCTCCACTTT.

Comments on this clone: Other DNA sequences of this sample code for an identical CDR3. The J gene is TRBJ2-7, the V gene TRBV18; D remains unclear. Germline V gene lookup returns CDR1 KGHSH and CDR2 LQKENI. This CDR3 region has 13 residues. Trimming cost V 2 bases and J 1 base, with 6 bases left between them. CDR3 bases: TGTGCCAGCTCACCAGGGCTGTCCTACGAGCAGTACTTC. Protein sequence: CASSPGLSYEQYF.

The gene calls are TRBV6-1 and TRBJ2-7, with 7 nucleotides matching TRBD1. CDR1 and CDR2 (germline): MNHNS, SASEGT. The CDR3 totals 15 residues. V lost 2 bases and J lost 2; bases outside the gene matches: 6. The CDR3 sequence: CASSELQGLAYEQYF. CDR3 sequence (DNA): TGTGCCAGCAGTGAATTACAGGGGCTTGCCTACGAGCAGTACTTC.

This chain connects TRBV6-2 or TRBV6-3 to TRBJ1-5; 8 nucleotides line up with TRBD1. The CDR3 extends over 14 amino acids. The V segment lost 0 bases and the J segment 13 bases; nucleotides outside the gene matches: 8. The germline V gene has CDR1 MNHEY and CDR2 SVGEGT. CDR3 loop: CASSYSVEQGVQHF. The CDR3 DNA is TGTGCCAGCAGTTACTCTGTAGAACAGGGGGTGCAGCATTTT.

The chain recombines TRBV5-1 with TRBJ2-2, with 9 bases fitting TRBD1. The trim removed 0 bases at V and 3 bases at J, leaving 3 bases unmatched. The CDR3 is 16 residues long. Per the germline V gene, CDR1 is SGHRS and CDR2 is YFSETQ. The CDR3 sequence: CASSLGDRAHTGELFF. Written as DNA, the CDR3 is TGCGCCAGCAGCTTGGGGGACAGGGCCCACACCGGGGAGCTGTTTTTT.

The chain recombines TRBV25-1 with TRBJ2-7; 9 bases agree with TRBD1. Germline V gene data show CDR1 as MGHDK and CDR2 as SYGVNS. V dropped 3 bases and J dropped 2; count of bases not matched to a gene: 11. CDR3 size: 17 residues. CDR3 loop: CASSDNRPGQGPYEQYF. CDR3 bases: TGTGCCAGCAGTGACAACCGACCGGGACAGGGCCCCTACGAGCAGTACTTC.

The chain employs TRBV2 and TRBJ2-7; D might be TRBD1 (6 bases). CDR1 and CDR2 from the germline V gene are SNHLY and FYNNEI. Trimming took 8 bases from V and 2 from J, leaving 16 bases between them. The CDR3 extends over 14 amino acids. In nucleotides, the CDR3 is TGTGCCAGCCGCCCGGACAGCACCACCTACGAGCAGTACTTC. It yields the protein CASRPDSTTYEQYF.

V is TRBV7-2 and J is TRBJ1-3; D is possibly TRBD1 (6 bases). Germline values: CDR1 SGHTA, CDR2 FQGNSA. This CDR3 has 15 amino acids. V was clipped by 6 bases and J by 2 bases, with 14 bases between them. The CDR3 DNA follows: TGTGCCAGCAGGAACCCAGGGGACACTGGAAACACCATATATTTT. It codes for CASRNPGDTGNTIYF.

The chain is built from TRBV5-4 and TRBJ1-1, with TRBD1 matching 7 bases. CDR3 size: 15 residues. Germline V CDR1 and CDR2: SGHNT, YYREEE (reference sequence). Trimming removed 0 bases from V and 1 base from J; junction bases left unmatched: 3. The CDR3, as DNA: TGTGCCAGCAGCTTGGCAAGGACAGGGAACACTGAAGCTTTCTTT. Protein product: CASSLARTGNTEAFF.

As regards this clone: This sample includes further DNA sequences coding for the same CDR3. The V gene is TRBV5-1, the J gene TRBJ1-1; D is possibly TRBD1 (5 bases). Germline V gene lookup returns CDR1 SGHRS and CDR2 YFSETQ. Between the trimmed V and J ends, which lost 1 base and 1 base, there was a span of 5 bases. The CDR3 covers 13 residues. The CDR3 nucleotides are TGCGCCAGCAGCTTGAGGGGGAACACTGAAGCTTTCTTT. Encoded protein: CASSLRGNTEAFF.

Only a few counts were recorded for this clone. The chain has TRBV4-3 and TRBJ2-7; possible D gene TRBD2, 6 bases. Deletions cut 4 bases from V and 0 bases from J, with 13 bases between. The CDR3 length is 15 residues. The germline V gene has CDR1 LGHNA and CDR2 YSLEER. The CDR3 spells CASSPSWGLSYEQYF. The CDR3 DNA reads TGCGCCAGCAGCCCGTCGTGGGGACTCTCCTACGAGCAGTACTTC.

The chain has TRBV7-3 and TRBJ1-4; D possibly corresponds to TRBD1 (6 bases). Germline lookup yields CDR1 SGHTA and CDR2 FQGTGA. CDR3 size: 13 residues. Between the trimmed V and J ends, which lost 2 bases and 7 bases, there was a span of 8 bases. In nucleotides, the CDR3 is TGTGCCAGCAGCTTATCACAGGGTGAAAAACTGTTTTTT. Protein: CASSLSQGEKLFF.

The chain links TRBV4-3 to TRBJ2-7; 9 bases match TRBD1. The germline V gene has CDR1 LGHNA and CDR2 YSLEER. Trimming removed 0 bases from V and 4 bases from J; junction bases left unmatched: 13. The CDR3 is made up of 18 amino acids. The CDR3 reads CASSQEGGQGAWSYEQYF. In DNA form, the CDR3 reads TGCGCCAGCAGCCAAGAGGGGGGACAGGGCGCGTGGTCGTACGAGCAGTACTTC.

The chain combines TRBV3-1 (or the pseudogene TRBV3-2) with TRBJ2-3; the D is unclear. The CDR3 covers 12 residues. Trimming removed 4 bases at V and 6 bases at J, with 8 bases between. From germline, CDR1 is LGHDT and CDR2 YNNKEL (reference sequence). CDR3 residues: CASSRSGDTQYF. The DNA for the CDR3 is TGTGCCAGCAGCCGCTCCGGGGATACGCAGTATTTT.

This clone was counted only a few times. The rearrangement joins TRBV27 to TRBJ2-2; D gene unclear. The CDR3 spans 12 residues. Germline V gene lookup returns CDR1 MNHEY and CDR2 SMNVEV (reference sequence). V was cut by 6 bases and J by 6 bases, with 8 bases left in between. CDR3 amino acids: CASRTLSGELFF. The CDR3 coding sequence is TGTGCCAGCAGGACTCTTTCCGGGGAGCTGTTTTTT.

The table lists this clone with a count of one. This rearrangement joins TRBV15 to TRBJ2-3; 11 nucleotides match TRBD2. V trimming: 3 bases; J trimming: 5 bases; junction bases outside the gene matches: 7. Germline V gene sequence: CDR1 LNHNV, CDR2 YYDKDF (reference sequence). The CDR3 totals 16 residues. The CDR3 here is CATSSPGLADRDTQYF. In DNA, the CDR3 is TGTGCCACCAGCAGCCCGGGACTAGCGGATCGAGATACGCAGTATTTT. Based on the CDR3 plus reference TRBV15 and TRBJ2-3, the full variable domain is DAMVIQNPRYQVTQFGKPVTLSCSQTLNHNVMYWYQQKSSQAPKLLFHYYDKDFNNEADTPDNFQSRRPNTSFCFLDIRSPGLGDTAMYLCATSSPGLADRDTQYFGPGTRLTVL.

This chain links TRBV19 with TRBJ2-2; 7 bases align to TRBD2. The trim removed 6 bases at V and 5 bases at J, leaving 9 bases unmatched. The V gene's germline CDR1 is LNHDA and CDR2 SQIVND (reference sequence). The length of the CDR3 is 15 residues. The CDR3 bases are TGTGCCAGTAGATCCACTAGCGTGGGGACCGGGGAGCTGTTTTTT. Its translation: CASRSTSVGTGELFF.

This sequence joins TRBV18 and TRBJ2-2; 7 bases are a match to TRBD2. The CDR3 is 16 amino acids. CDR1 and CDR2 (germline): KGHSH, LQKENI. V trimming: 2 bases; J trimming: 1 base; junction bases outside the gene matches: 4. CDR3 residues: CASSPRPSGNTGELFF. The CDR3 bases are TGTGCCAGCTCACCAAGGCCTAGCGGGAACACCGGGGAGCTGTTTTTT.

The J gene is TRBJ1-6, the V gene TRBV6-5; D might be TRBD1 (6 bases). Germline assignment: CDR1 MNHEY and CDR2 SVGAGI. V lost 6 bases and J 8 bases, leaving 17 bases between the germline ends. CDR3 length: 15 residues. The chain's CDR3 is CASRTSQGVYSPLHF. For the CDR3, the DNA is TGTGCCAGCAGGACATCACAGGGTGTCTATTCACCCCTCCACTTT.

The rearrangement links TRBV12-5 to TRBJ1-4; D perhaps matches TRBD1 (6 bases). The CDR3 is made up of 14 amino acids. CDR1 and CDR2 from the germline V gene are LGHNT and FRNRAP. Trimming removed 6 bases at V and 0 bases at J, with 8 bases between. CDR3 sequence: CASGTGTTNEKLFF. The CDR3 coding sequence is TGTGCTAGTGGCACAGGGACAACTAATGAAAAACTGTTTTTT.

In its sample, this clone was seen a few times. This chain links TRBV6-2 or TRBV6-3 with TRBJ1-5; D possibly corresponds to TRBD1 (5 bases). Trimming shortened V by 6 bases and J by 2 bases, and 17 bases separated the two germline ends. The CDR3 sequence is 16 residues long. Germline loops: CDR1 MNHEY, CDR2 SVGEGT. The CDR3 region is CASSPGWGVRNQPQHF. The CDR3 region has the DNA TGTGCCAGCAGCCCTGGGTGGGGGGTCCGCAATCAGCCCCAGCATTTT.